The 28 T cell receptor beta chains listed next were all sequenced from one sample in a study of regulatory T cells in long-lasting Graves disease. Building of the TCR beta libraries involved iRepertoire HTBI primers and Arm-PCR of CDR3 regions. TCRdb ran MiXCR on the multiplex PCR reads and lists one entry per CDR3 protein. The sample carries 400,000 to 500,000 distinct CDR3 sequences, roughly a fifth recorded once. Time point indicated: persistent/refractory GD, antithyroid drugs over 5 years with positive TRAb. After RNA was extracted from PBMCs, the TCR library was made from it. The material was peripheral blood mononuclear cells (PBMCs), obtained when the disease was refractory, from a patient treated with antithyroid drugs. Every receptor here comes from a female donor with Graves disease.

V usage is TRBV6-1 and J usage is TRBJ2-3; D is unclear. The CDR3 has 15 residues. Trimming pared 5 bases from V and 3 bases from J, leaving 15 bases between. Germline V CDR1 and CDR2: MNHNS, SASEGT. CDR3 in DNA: TGTGCCAGCAGTCTACAGTTTGACGTGACAGATACGCAGTATTTT. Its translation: CASSLQFDVTDTQYF.

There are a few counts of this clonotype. This CDR3 reads CSVETPNTGELFF. Here the CDR3 DNA reads TGCAGCGTTGAGACACCTAACACCGGGGAGCTGTTTTTT. The V call is TRBV29-1, the J call TRBJ2-2; D remains ambiguous. Germline-derived CDR1 and CDR2 are SQVTM and ANQGSEA. The CDR3 has 13 residues. Trimming took off 3 bases at V and 2 bases at J, with 7 bases between the two ends.

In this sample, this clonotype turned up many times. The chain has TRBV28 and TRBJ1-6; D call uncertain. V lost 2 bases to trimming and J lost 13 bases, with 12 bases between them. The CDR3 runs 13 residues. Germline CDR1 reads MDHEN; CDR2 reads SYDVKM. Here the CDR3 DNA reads TGTGCCAGCAGTTTACCTTCTCCGGTGCCCCTCCACTTT. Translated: CASSLPSPVPLHF. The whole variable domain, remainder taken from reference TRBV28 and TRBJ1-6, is DVKVTQSSRYLVKRTGEKVFLECVQDMDHENMFWYRQDPGLGLRLIYFSYDVKMKEKGDIPEGYSVSREKKERFSLILESASTNQTSMYLCASSLPSPVPLHFGNGTRLTVT.

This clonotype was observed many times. CDR3 loop: CASSLVANYGYTF. The CDR3 region has the DNA TGTGCCAGCAGTTTAGTAGCTAACTATGGCTACACCTTC. This sequence joins TRBV12-3 or TRBV12-4 and TRBJ1-2; D not certain. This CDR3 has 13 amino acids. Trimming pared 1 base from V and 0 bases from J, leaving 3 bases between.

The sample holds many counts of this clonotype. Written as DNA, the CDR3 is TGTGCCAGCAGCAACCCGAATGAGTACACTGAAGCTTTCTTT. This sequence encodes CASSNPNEYTEAFF. The V call is TRBV6-2 or TRBV6-3, the J call TRBJ1-1; D remains ambiguous. Germline V lookup: CDR1 MNHEY, CDR2 SVGEGT. Trimming shortened V by 6 bases and J by 3 bases, and 14 bases separated the two germline ends. The CDR3 has 14 amino acids.

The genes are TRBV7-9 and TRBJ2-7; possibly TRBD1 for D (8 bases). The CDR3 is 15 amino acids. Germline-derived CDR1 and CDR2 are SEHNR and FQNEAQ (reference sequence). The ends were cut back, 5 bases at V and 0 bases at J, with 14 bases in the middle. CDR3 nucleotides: TGTGCCAGCAGCCTACAGGGGGGGTTCTCCTACGAGCAGTACTTC. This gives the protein CASSLQGGFSYEQYF.

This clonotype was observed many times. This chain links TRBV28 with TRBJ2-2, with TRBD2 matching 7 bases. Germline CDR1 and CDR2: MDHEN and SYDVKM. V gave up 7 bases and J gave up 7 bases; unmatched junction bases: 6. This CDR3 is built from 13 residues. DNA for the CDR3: TGTGCCAGCACCATGGGGGGGATCGGGGAGCTGTTTTTT. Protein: CASTMGGIGELFF.

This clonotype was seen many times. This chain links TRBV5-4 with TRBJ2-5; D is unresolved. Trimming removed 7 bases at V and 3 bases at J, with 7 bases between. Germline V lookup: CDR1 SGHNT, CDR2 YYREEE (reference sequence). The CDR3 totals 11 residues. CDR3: CASGREETQYF. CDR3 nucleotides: TGTGCCAGCGGCCGAGAAGAGACCCAGTACTTC.

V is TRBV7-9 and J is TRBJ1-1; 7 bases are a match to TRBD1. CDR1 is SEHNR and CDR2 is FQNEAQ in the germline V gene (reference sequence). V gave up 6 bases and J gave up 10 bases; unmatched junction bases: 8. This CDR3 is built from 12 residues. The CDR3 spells CASSTGAWGAFF. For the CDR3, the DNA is TGTGCCAGCAGTACAGGGGCCTGGGGAGCTTTCTTT.

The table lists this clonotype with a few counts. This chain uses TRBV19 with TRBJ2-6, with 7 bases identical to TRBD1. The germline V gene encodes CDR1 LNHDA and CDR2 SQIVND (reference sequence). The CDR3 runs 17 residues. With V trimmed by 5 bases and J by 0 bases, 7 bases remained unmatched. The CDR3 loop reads CASSFTGANSGANVLTF. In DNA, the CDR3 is TGTGCCAGTAGTTTCACAGGGGCAAACTCTGGGGCCAACGTCCTGACTTTC.

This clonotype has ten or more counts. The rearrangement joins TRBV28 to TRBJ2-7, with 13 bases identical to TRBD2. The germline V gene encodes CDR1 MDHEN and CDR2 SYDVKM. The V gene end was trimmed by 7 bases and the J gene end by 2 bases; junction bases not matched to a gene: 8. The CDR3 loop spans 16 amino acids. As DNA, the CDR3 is TGTGCCAGCAAAGGACTAGCGGGAGAGAAGGCCTACGAGCAGTACTTC. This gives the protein CASKGLAGEKAYEQYF.

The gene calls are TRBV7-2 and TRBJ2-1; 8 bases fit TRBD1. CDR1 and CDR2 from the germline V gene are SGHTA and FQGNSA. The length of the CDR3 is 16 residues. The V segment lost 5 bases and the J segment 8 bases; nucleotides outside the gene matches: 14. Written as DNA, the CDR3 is TGTGCCAGCAGCGCCTCCTCCGGGACAGGTCATGATGAGCAGTTCTTC. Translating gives CASSASSGTGHDEQFF.

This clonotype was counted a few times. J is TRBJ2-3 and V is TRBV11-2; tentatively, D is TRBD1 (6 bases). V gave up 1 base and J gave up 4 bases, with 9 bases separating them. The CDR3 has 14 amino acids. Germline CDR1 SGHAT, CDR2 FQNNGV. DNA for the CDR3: TGTGCCAGCAGCTTAGTGACAGGCCCAGATACGCAGTATTTT. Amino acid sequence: CASSLVTGPDTQYF.

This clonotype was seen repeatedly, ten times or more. CDR3 residues: CATSGTGGDQPQHF. In DNA form, the CDR3 reads TGTGCCACCAGTGGAACAGGGGGCGATCAGCCCCAGCATTTT. The J gene is TRBJ1-5, the V gene TRBV24-1, with 9 bases fitting TRBD1. The trim removed 5 bases at V and 5 bases at J, leaving 3 bases unmatched. Germline-derived CDR1 and CDR2 are KGHDR and SFDVKD. The CDR3 extends over 14 amino acids.

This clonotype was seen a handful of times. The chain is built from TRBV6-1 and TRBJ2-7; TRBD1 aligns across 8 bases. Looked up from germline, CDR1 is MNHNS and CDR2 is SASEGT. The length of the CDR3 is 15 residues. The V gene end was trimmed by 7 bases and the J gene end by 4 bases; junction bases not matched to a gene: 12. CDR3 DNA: TGTGCCAGCACCCTGGGCCAGGGGGCTCGGTACGAGCAGTACTTC. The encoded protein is CASTLGQGARYEQYF.

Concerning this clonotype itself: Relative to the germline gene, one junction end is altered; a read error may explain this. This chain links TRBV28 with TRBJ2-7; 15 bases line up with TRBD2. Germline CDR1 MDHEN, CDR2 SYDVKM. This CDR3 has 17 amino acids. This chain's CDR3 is CASSFVGLAGGPYKQYF. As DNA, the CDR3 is TGTGCCAGCAGTTTCGTAGGACTAGCGGGAGGGCCCTACAAGCAGTACTTC.

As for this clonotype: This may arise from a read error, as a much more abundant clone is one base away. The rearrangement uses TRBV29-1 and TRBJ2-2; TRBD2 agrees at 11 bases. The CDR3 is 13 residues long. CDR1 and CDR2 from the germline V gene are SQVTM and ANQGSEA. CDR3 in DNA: TGCAGCGTTGCGGGACTAGCGGACGGGGGGCTGTTTTTT. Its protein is CSVAGLADGGLFF.

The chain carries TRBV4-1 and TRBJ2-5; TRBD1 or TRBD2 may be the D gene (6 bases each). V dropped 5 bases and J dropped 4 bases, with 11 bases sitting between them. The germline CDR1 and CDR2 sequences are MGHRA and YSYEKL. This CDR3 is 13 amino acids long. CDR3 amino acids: CASSWGARETQYF. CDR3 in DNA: TGCGCCAGCAGCTGGGGGGCGCGAGAGACCCAGTACTTC.

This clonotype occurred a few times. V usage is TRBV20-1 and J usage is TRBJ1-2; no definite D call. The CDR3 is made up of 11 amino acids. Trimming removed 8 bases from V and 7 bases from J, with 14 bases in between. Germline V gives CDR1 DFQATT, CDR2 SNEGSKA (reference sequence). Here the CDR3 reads CSPPDGVGYTF. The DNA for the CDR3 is TGCAGTCCTCCGGACGGGGTTGGCTACACCTTC.

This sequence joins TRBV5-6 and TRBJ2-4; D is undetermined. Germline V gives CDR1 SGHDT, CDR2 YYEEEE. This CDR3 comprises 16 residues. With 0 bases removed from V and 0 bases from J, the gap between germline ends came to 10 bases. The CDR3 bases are TGTGCCAGCAGCTTGGGCGTGTCCTCAGCCAAAAACATTCAGTACTTC. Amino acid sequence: CASSLGVSSAKNIQYF.

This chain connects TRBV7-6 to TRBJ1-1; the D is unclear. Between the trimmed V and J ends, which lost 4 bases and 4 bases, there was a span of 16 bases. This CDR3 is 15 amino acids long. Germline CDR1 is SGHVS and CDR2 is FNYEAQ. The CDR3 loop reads CASSSSLGWGTEAFF. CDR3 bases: TGTGCCAGCAGCTCGAGCCTGGGGTGGGGCACTGAAGCTTTCTTT.

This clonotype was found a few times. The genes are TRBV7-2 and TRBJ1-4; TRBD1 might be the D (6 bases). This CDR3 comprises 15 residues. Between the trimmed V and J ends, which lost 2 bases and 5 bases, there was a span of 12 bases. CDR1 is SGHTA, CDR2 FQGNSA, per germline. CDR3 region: CASSLSGGLNEKLFF. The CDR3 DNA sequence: TGTGCCAGCAGCTTATCCGGGGGCCTAAATGAAAAACTGTTTTTT.

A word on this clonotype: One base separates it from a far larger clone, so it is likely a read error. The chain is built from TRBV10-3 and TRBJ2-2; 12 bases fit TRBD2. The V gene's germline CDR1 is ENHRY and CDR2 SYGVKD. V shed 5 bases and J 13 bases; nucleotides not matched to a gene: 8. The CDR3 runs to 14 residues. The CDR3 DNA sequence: TGTGCCATCAGTCGGACTAGCGGGAATGTTGGGCTGTTTTTT. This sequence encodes CAISRTSGNVGLFF.

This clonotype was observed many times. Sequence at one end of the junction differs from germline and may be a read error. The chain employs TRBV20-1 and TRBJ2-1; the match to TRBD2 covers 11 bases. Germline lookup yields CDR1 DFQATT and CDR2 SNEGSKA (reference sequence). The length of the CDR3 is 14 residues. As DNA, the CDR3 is TGCAGTGCCAGAGCACTAGCGGGAGCGGATGAGCAGTTCTTC. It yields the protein CSARALAGADEQFF.

The CDR3 spells CASSVTRGNTGELFF. In DNA, the CDR3 is TGCGCCAGCAGTGTGACCAGGGGGAACACCGGGGAGCTGTTTTTT. V gene TRBV10-1 combines with J gene TRBJ2-2; D possibly corresponds to TRBD1 (6 bases). Looked up from germline, CDR1 is WNHNN and CDR2 is SYGVQD (reference sequence). Trimming took off 4 bases at V and 1 base at J, with 10 bases between the two ends. The CDR3 is 15 residues long.

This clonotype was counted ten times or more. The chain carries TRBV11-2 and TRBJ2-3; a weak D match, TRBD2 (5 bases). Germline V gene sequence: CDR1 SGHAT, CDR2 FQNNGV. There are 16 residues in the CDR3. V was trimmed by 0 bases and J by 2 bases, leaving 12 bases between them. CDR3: CASSLERAAITDTQYF. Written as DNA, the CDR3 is TGTGCCAGCAGCTTAGAGAGGGCAGCTATCACAGATACGCAGTATTTT. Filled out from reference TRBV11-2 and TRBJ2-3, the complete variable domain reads EAGVAQSPRYKIIEKRQSVAFWCNPISGHATLYWYQQILGQGPKLLIQFQNNGVVDDSQLPKDRFSAERLKGVDSTLKIQPAKLEDSAVYLCASSLERAAITDTQYFGPGTRLTVL.

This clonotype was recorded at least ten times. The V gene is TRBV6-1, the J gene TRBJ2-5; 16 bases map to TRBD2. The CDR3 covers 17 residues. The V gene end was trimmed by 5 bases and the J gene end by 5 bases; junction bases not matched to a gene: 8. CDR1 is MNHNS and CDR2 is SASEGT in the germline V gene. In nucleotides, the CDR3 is TGTGCCAGCAGTAAAGGGACTAGCGGGAGGGCGGGGGAGACCCAGTACTTC. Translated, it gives CASSKGTSGRAGETQYF.

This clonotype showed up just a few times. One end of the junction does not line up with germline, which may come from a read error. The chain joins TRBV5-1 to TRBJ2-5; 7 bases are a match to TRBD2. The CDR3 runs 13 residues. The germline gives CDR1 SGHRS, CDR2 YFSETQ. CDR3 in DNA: TGCGCCAGCAGGTTGGGACTACCAGAGACCCAGTACTTC. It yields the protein CASRLGLPETQYF.